This entry describes one T cell receptor beta chain. Its antigen is currently unknown. Profiling relied on immunoSEQ multiplex PCR, and the TCRdb table lists in-frame clones only, not all of them. The profile shows around 100,000 clones, 75% to 90% of them singletons. The record originates from a study of PD-1 blockade in classical Hodgkin lymphoma. Study-level findings and limits: By cycle point C4D1, TCR diversity had risen significantly in CD4+ cells (but not CD8+ cells).

V lost 3 bases and J lost 2; bases outside the gene matches: 8. CDR3 length: 17 residues. The germline V gene has CDR1 SGHRS and CDR2 YFSETQ. Each patient experienced a relapse that followed autologous stem cell transplantation, and brentuximab vedotin exposure varied. Complete response, partial response or progressive disease was recorded as best response. Sequencing was performed on peripheral blood mononuclear cells (PBMCs), taken before the second cycle of nivolumab. This TCR came from a human donor with classical Hodgkin lymphoma. The rearrangement joins TRBV5-1 to TRBJ2-3; 11 bases align to TRBD2. In DNA form, the CDR3 reads TGCGCCAGCAGCTCCCTAGCGGGGGGAGGCCACACAGATACGCAGTATTTT. The encoded protein is CASSSLAGGGHTDTQYF.